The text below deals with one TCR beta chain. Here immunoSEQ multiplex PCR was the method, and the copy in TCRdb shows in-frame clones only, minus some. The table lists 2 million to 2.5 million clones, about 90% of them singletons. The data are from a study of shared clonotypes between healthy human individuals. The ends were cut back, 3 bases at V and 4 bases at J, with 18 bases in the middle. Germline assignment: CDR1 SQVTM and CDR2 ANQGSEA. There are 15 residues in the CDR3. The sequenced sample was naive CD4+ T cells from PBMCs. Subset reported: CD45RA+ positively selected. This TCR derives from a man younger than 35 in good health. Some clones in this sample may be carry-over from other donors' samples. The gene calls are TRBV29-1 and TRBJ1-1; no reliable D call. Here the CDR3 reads CSVDESQEWVTEAFF. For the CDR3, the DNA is TGCAGCGTTGATGAGTCGCAGGAATGGGTCACTGAAGCTTTCTTT.